The rows below give T cell receptor beta chains drawn from one sample of a study of cytomegalovirus exposure and HLA in healthy donors. Produced via immunoSEQ multiplex PCR; TCRdb's table is partial and in-frame only. The data show about 200,000 clones, approximately 83% seen once. Sequencing was carried out using PBMCs. These TCRs come from a boy aged 2 to 10 in good health and CMV-seronegative. Both conserved end residues are part of each CDR3.

V: TRBV6-1
J: TRBJ2-7
CDR3: CASSSGQGGNEQYF

V: TRBV5-1
J: TRBJ1-4
CDR3: CASSLAGGDEKLFF

V: TRBV4-1
J: TRBJ2-5
CDR3: CASSQTLARKETQYF

V: TRBV30
J: TRBJ2-6
CDR3: CAWRRDRTNSGANVLTF

V: TRBV7-2
J: TRBJ2-3
CDR3: CASRSGTYTDTQYF

V: TRBV29-1
J: TRBJ2-1
CDR3: CSVGTVNINEQFF

V: TRBV7-9
J: TRBJ2-3
CDR3: CASSLSSGQGTDTQYF

V: TRBV6-6
J: TRBJ2-7
CDR3: CASSYGQFFSSYEQYF

V: TRBV27
J: TRBJ2-7
CDR3: CASSLGTSGHYEQYF

V: TRBV29-1
J: TRBJ2-7
CDR3: CSVEGSGKPYEQYF

V: TRBV20-1
J: TRBJ2-1
CDR3: CSALPNEQFF

V: TRBV23-1
J: TRBJ1-1
CDR3: CASSQSTGGEYTEAFF

V: TRBV7-2
J: TRBJ2-5
CDR3: CASSLESAGGRETQYF

V: TRBV5-1
J: TRBJ2-1
CDR3: CASSLTGTSGNEQFF

V: TRBV27
J: -
CDR3: CASTLLGQGYYEQYF

V: TRBV10-1
J: TRBJ2-1
CDR3: CASSVEPSYNEQFF